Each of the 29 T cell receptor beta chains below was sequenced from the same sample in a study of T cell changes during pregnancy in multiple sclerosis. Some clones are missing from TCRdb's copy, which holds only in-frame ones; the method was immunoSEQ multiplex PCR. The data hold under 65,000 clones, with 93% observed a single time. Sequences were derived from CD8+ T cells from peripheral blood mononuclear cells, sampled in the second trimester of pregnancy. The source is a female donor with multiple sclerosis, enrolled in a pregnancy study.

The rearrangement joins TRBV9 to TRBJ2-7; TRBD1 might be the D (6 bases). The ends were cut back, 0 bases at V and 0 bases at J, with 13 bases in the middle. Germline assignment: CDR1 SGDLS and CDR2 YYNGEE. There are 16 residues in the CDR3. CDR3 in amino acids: CASSVGRTASSYEQYF. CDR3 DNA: TGTGCCAGCAGCGTAGGAAGGACAGCGAGCTCCTACGAGCAGTACTTC.

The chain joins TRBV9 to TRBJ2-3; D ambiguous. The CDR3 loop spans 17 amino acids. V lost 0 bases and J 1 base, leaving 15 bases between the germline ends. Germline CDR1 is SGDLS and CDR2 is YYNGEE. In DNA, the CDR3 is TGTGCCAGCAGCGTAGCCTCGACTGGAGATCGCACAGATACGCAGTATTTT. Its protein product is CASSVASTGDRTDTQYF.

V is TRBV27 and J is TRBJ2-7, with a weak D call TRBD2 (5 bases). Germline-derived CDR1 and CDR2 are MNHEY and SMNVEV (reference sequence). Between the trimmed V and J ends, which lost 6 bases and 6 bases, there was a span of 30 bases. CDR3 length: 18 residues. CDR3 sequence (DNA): TGTGCCAGCAGCCCAATGTCGGGGTTCTACACTCCGAGGCCCGAGCAGTACTTC. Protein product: CASSPMSGFYTPRPEQYF.

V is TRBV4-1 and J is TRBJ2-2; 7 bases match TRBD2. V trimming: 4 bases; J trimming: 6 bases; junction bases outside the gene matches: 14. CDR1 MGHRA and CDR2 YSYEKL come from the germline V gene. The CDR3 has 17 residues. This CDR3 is CASSPVVGRLGSGELFF. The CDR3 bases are TGCGCCAGCAGCCCTGTGGTCGGGAGGTTGGGGTCCGGGGAGCTGTTTTTT.

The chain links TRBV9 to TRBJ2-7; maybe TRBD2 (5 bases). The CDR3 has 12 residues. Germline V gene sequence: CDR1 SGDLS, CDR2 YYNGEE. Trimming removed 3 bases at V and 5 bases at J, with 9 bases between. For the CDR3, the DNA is TGTGCCAGCAGCGCGGCCGGGGACGAGCAGTACTTC. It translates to CASSAAGDEQYF.

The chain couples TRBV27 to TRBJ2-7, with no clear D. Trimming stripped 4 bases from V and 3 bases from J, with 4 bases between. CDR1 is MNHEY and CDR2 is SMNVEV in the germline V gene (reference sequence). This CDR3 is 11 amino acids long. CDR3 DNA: TGTGCCAGCAGTTCAAACTACGAGCAGTACTTC. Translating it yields CASSSNYEQYF.

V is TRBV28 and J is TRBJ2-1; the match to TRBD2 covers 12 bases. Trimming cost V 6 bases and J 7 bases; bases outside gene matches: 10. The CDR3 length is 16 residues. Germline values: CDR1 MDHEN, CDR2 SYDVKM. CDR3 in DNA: TGTGCCAGCAGCACTGTACTAGCGGGAGGTGAGAATGAGCAGTTCTTC. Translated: CASSTVLAGGENEQFF.

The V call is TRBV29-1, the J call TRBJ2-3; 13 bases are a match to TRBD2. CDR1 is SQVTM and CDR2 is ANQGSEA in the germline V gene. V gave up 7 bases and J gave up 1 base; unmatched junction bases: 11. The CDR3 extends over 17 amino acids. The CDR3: CSARLAGGRGGTDTQYF. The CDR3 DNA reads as TGCAGCGCCCGACTAGCGGGAGGTCGGGGTGGCACAGATACGCAGTATTTT.

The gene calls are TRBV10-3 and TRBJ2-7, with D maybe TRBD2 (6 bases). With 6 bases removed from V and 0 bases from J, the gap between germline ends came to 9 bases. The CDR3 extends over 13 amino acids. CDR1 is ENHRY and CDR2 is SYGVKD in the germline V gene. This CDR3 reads CAIRDGSSYEQYF. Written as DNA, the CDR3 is TGTGCCATCAGGGACGGGAGCTCCTACGAGCAGTACTTC.

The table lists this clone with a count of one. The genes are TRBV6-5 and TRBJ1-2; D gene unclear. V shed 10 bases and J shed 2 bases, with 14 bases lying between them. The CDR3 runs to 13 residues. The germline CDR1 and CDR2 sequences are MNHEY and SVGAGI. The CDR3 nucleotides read TGTGCCACCACTGAAGCCGGGAACTATGGCTACACCTTC. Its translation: CATTEAGNYGYTF.

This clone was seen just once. The CDR3 DNA reads TGTGCCAGTAAGGCGGGGAACGGCTATGGCTACACCTTC. Translation: CASKAGNGYGYTF. This rearrangement joins TRBV19 to TRBJ1-2, with D unresolved. Between the trimmed V and J ends, which lost 7 bases and 4 bases, there was a span of 13 bases. CDR1 and CDR2 (germline): LNHDA, SQIVND (reference sequence). There are 13 residues in the CDR3.

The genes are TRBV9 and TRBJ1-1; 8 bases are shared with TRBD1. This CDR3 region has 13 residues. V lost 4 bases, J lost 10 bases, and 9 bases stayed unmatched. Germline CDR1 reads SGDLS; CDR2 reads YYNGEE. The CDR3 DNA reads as TGTGCCAGCAGCACAGGGGGGGGACACAGAGCTTTCTTT. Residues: CASSTGGGHRAFF. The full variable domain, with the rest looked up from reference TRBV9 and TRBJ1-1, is DSGVTQTPKHLITATGQRVTLRCSPRSGDLSVYWYQQSLDQGLQFLIQYYNGEERAKGNILERFSAQQFPDLHSELNLSSLELGDSALYFCASSTGGGHRAFFGQGTRLTVV.

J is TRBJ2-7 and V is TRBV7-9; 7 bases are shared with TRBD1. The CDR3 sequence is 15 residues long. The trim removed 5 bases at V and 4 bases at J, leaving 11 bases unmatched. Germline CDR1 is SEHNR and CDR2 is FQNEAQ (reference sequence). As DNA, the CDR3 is TGTGCCAGCAGCCCCCGGGACAGTGTGAGGTACGAGCAGTACTTC. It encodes CASSPRDSVRYEQYF.

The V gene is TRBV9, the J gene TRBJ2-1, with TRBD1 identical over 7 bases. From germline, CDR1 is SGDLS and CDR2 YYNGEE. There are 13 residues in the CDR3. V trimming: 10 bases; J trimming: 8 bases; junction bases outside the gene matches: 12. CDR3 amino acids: CAVKGARDDEQFF. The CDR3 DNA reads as TGTGCCGTCAAGGGGGCAAGGGACGATGAGCAGTTCTTC.

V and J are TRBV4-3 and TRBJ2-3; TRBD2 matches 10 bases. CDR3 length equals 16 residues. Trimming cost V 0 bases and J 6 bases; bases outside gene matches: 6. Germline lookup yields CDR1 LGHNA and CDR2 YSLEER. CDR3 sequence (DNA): TGCGCCAGCAGCCAAGATCGGGGAGCGGGGGGGGATACGCAGTATTTT. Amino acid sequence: CASSQDRGAGGDTQYF.

CDR3 DNA: TGTGCCACCAGCCCCCCTAAGTCTGCTCTCGGTCGGGGGACGAGCTCCTACGAGCAGTACTTC. Its protein product is CATSPPKSALGRGTSSYEQYF. The chain carries TRBV15 and TRBJ2-7; the D gene is possibly TRBD2 (6 bases). Trimming took off 5 bases at V and 0 bases at J, with 32 bases between the two ends. This CDR3 is built from 21 residues. Germline V gives CDR1 LNHNV, CDR2 YYDKDF (reference sequence). The full variable domain, its missing parts supplied by reference TRBV15 and TRBJ2-7, is DAMVIQNPRYQVTQFGKPVTLSCSQTLNHNVMYWYQQKSSQAPKLLFHYYDKDFNNEADTPDNFQSRRPNTSFCFLDIRSPGLGDTAMYLCATSPPKSALGRGTSSYEQYFGPGTRLTVT.

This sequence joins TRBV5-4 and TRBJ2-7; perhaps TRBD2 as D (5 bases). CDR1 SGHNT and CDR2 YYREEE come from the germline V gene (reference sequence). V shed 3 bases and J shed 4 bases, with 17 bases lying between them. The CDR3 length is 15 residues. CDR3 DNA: TGTGCCAGCAGCTCAGGACTGTATGGGTCGTACGAGCAGTACTTC. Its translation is CASSSGLYGSYEQYF. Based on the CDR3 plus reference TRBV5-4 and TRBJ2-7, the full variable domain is ETGVTQSPTHLIKTRGQQVTLRCSSQSGHNTVSWYQQALGQGPQFIFQYYREEENGRGNFPPRFSGLQFPNYSSELNVNALELDDSALYLCASSSGLYGSYEQYFGPGTRLTVT.

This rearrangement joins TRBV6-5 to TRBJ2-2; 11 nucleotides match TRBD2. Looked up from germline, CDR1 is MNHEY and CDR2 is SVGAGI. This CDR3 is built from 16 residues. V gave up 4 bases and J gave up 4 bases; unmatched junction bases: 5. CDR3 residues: CASSFSSGGPTGELFF. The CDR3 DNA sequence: TGTGCCAGCAGTTTTTCTAGCGGGGGGCCCACCGGGGAGCTGTTTTTT.

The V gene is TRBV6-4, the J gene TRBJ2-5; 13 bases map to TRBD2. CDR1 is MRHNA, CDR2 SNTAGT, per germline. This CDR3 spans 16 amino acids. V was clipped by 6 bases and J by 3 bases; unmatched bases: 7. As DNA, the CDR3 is TGTGCCAGCAGCCCCATTACTAGCGGGAGGGAAGAGACCCAGTACTTC. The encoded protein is CASSPITSGREETQYF.

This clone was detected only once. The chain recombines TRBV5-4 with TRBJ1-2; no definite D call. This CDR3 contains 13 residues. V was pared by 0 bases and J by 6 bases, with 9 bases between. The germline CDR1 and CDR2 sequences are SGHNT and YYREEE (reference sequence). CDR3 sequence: CASSLGEGDGYTF. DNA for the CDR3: TGTGCCAGCAGCTTGGGGGAGGGAGATGGCTACACCTTC.

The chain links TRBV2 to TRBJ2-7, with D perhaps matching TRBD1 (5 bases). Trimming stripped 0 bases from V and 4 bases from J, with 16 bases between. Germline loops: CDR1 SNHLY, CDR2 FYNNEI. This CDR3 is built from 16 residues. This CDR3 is CASSEAMAGIGYEQYF. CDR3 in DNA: TGTGCCAGCAGTGAAGCTATGGCAGGGATCGGTTACGAGCAGTACTTC. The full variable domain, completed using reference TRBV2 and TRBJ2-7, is EPEVTQTPSHQVTQMGQEVILRCVPISNHLYFYWYRQILGQKVEFLVSFYNNEISEKSEIFDDQFSVERPDGSNFTLKIRSTKLEDSAMYFCASSEAMAGIGYEQYFGPGTRLTVT.

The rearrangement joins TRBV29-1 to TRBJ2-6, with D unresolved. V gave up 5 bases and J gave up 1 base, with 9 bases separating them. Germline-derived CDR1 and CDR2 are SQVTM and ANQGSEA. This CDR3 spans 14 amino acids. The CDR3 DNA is TGCAGCGTTTATGGCAGTTCTGGGGCCAACGTCCTGACTTTC. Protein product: CSVYGSSGANVLTF.

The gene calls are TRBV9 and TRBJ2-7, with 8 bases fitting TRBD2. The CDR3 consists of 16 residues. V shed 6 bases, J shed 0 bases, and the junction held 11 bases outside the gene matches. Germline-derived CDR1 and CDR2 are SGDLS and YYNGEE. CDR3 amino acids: CASIGRGDFSSYEQYF. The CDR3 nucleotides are TGTGCCAGCATCGGGAGGGGAGATTTCAGCTCCTACGAGCAGTACTTC. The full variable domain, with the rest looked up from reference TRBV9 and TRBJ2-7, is DSGVTQTPKHLITATGQRVTLRCSPRSGDLSVYWYQQSLDQGLQFLIQYYNGEERAKGNILERFSAQQFPDLHSELNLSSLELGDSALYFCASIGRGDFSSYEQYFGPGTRLTVT.

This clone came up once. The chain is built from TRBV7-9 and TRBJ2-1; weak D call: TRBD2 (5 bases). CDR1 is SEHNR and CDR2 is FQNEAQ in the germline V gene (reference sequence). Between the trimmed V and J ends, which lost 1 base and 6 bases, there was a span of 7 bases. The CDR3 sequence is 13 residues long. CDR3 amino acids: CASSLGGSNEQFF. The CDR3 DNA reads TGTGCCAGCAGCTTAGGAGGGTCCAATGAGCAGTTCTTC. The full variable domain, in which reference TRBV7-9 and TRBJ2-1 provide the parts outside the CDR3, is DTGVSQNPRHKITKRGQNVTFRCDPISEHNRLYWYRQTLGQGPEFLTYFQNEAQLEKSRLLSDRFSAERPKGSFSTLEIQRTEQGDSAMYLCASSLGGSNEQFFGPGTRLTVL.

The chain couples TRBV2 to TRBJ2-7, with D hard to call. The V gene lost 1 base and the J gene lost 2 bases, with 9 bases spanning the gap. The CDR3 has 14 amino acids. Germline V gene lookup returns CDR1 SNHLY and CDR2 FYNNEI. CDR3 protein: CASSEGVRAYEQYF. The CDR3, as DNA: TGTGCCAGCAGTGAAGGTGTCCGAGCCTACGAGCAGTACTTC.

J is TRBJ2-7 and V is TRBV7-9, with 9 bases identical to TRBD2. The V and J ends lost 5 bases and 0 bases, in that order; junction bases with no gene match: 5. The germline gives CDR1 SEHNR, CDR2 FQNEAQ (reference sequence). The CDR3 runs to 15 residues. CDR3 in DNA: TGTGCCAGCAGCCGCGGGCGGGGGGGCTCCTACGAGCAGTACTTC. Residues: CASSRGRGGSYEQYF. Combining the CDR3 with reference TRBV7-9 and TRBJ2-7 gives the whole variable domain DTGVSQNPRHKITKRGQNVTFRCDPISEHNRLYWYRQTLGQGPEFLTYFQNEAQLEKSRLLSDRFSAERPKGSFSTLEIQRTEQGDSAMYLCASSRGRGGSYEQYFGPGTRLTVT.

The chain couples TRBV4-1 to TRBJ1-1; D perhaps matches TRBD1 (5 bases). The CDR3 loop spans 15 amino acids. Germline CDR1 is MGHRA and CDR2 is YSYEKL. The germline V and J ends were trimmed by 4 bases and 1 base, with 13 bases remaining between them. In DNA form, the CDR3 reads TGCGCCAGCAGCCTACGACAGAATGAGAACACTGAAGCTTTCTTT. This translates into CASSLRQNENTEAFF.

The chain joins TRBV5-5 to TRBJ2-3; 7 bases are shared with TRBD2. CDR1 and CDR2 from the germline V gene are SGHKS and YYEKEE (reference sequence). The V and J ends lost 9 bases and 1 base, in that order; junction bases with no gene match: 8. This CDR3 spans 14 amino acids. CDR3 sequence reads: CATFLRGGTDTQYF. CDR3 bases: TGTGCCACCTTCCTTCGGGGGGGCACAGATACGCAGTATTTT.

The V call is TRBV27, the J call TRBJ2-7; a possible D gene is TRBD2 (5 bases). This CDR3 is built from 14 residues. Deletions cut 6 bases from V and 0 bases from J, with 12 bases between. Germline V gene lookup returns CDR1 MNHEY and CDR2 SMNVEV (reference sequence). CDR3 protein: CASSETGSSYEQYF. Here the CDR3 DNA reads TGTGCCAGCAGCGAAACGGGGAGCTCCTACGAGCAGTACTTC.